This is a list of T cell receptor beta chains from one sample in a study of CD8 T cells in ankylosing spondylitis. TCRdb re-analysed the 5' RACE reads in MiXCR, keeping a single row per CDR3 protein. This table holds 350,000 or so distinct CDR3 sequences, around 10% found once. The source material was blood, either unsorted or a sorted T cell fraction (not recorded which). These receptors were collected from a female donor with ankylosing spondylitis or in good health (not recorded which). Both conserved end residues are part of each CDR3. The D gene is left open where the match is weak. Not every row has a clone size; where given, it reads once, few, many or a size class.

j_call: TRBJ2-7; clone_size: .; v_call: TRBV30; d_call: TRBD1; cdr3_nt: TGTGCCTCGGACAGGGGTACCTACGAGCAGTACTTC; cdr3_aa: CASDRGTYEQYF
j_call: TRBJ2-2; clone_size: many; v_call: TRBV10-2; d_call: .; cdr3_nt: TGCGCCAGCACCCGAACGGGGCTTTCCGGGGAGCTGTTTTTT; cdr3_aa: CASTRTGLSGELFF
j_call: TRBJ1-2; clone_size: many; v_call: TRBV2; d_call: .; cdr3_nt: TGTGCCACCCTCTGGGGAGAAGCTGACACCTTC; cdr3_aa: CATLWGEADTF
j_call: TRBJ1-6; clone_size: few; v_call: TRBV28; d_call: .; cdr3_nt: TGTGCCAGCATCGGCCTCGTGGGTTCACCCCTCCACTTT; cdr3_aa: CASIGLVGSPLHF
j_call: TRBJ2-1; clone_size: many; v_call: TRBV12-3/TRBV12-4; d_call: .; cdr3_nt: TGTGCCAGCAGTCCGGGGGTAGGAAGTAATGAGCAGTTCTTC; cdr3_aa: CASSPGVGSNEQFF
j_call: TRBJ1-6; clone_size: many; v_call: TRBV20-1; d_call: TRBD1; cdr3_nt: TGCAGTGCTTCTAACTACAGGGGCTCACCCCTCCACTTT; cdr3_aa: CSASNYRGSPLHF
j_call: TRBJ1-1; clone_size: .; v_call: TRBV10-3; d_call: TRBD1; cdr3_nt: TGTGCCATCGGGCCCGGACAGGGGGCAATGGAAGCTTTCTTT; cdr3_aa: CAIGPGQGAMEAFF
j_call: TRBJ1-5; clone_size: many; v_call: TRBV7-2; d_call: TRBD1; cdr3_nt: TGTGCCAGCAGCTCGAAGGACAGGGTGTCCGGGCAGCCCCAGCATTTT; cdr3_aa: CASSSKDRVSGQPQHF
j_call: TRBJ1-1; clone_size: many; v_call: TRBV29-1; d_call: .; cdr3_nt: TGCAGCGTTGAAGGGTCTGCGAAAGCTTTCTTT; cdr3_aa: CSVEGSAKAFF
j_call: TRBJ2-1; clone_size: .; v_call: TRBV20-1; d_call: TRBD1; cdr3_nt: TGCAGTGCTGAACCCGGGACAGCTACCTACAATGAGCAGCTCTTC; cdr3_aa: CSAEPGTATYNEQLF
j_call: TRBJ2-7; clone_size: many; v_call: TRBV28; d_call: .; cdr3_nt: TGTGCCAGCAGTTCAGGGGACGGTTACGAGCAGTACTTC; cdr3_aa: CASSSGDGYEQYF
j_call: TRBJ1-6; clone_size: many; v_call: TRBV7-8; d_call: TRBD1; cdr3_nt: TGTGCCAGCAGACAGGGGGATATTTCACCCCTCCACTTT; cdr3_aa: CASRQGDISPLHF
j_call: TRBJ2-7; clone_size: many; v_call: TRBV5-1; d_call: .; cdr3_nt: TGCGCCAGCAGTAAAGGACAGACGAATTTTTACGAGCAGTACTTC; cdr3_aa: CASSKGQTNFYEQYF
j_call: TRBJ2-5; clone_size: few; v_call: TRBV7-2; d_call: .; cdr3_nt: TGTGCCAGCAGCAGGGACTTTTTGGGGGAGACCCAGTACTTC; cdr3_aa: CASSRDFLGETQYF
j_call: TRBJ1-1; clone_size: many; v_call: TRBV29-1; d_call: .; cdr3_nt: TGCAGCGTTGAAGGAAGGGCCGACCACTTTTTCTTT; cdr3_aa: CSVEGRADHFFF
j_call: TRBJ2-7; clone_size: few; v_call: TRBV5-1; d_call: TRBD2; cdr3_nt: TGCGCCAGCAGCCTCACAGCGGGAGGGAGCGAGCAGTACTTC; cdr3_aa: CASSLTAGGSEQYF
j_call: TRBJ2-4; clone_size: many; v_call: TRBV11-2; d_call: .; cdr3_nt: TGTGCCAGCAGTTTGGGTATAGGAAAAAACATTCAGTACTTC; cdr3_aa: CASSLGIGKNIQYF
j_call: TRBJ2-7; clone_size: .; v_call: TRBV27; d_call: .; cdr3_nt: TGTGCCAGCAGTTTGGGGGGGGCAAACTACGAGCAGTACTTC; cdr3_aa: CASSLGGANYEQYF
j_call: TRBJ2-3; clone_size: many; v_call: TRBV7-2; d_call: TRBD2; cdr3_nt: TGTGCCAGCAGCTTTCATTCTAGCGGGAGAATAGATACGCAGTATTTT; cdr3_aa: CASSFHSSGRIDTQYF
j_call: TRBJ1-6; clone_size: many; v_call: TRBV5-6; d_call: .; cdr3_nt: TGTGCCAGCAGGAAGCGACAGGTTTCTTCTGTTAATTCACCCCTCCACTTT; cdr3_aa: CASRKRQVSSVNSPLHF
j_call: TRBJ2-5; clone_size: few; v_call: TRBV25-1; d_call: .; cdr3_nt: TGTGCCAGCGCTCGCGGGGCGAGGGAGACCCAGTACTTC; cdr3_aa: CASARGARETQYF
j_call: TRBJ1-6; clone_size: many; v_call: TRBV5-1; d_call: .; cdr3_nt: TGCGCCAGCAGCGAGACAGTAAATAATTCACCCCTCCACTTT; cdr3_aa: CASSETVNNSPLHF
j_call: TRBJ2-3; clone_size: many; v_call: TRBV28; d_call: TRBD2; cdr3_nt: TGTGCCAGCAGACCGGGGGGAAGCACAGATACGCAGTATTTT; cdr3_aa: CASRPGGSTDTQYF
j_call: TRBJ2-1; clone_size: many; v_call: TRBV12-3/TRBV12-4; d_call: .; cdr3_nt: TGTGCCAGCAGTCCCCCGGGCAATGAGCAGTTCTTC; cdr3_aa: CASSPPGNEQFF
j_call: TRBJ1-2; clone_size: many; v_call: TRBV7-2; d_call: TRBD1; cdr3_nt: TGTGCCAGCAGCCCCGGGACAGTACGCTACACCTTC; cdr3_aa: CASSPGTVRYTF
j_call: TRBJ2-7; clone_size: many; v_call: TRBV7-9; d_call: .; cdr3_nt: TGTGCCAGCAGCTTAGACCAGAGCTCCTACGAGCAGTACTTC; cdr3_aa: CASSLDQSSYEQYF
j_call: TRBJ2-7; clone_size: many; v_call: TRBV20-1; d_call: TRBD1; cdr3_nt: TGCAGTGCTAGTTGGACAGGGGGCAAGTACGAGCAGTACTTC; cdr3_aa: CSASWTGGKYEQYF
j_call: TRBJ2-7; clone_size: many; v_call: TRBV10-1; d_call: .; cdr3_nt: TGCGCCAGCAGTGAGTCTTCGCTTTCAGTGGGGGAGCAGTACTTC; cdr3_aa: CASSESSLSVGEQYF
j_call: TRBJ1-1; clone_size: .; v_call: TRBV5-1; d_call: .; cdr3_nt: TGCGCCAGCAGCTATTCAGTGACTGAAGCTTTCTTT; cdr3_aa: CASSYSVTEAFF
j_call: TRBJ2-1; clone_size: few; v_call: TRBV5-3; d_call: TRBD2; cdr3_nt: TGTGCCAGTAAACCGGGACTAGCGGGGGGCACCTACAATGAGCAGTTCTTC; cdr3_aa: CASKPGLAGGTYNEQFF
j_call: TRBJ2-1; clone_size: .; v_call: TRBV18; d_call: .; cdr3_nt: TGTGCCAGCTCACCACGCAGGGCGGGTGAGCAGTTCTTC; cdr3_aa: CASSPRRAGEQFF
j_call: TRBJ2-1; clone_size: many; v_call: TRBV20-1; d_call: .; cdr3_nt: TGCAGTGCTAGGATCTACAATGAGCAGTTCTTC; cdr3_aa: CSARIYNEQFF
j_call: TRBJ2-1; clone_size: .; v_call: TRBV12-3/TRBV12-4; d_call: TRBD2; cdr3_nt: TGTGCCAGCAGGTCGGCACTAGCGGGAGTTCGTAATGAGCAGTTCTTC; cdr3_aa: CASRSALAGVRNEQFF
j_call: TRBJ1-2; clone_size: many; v_call: TRBV6-5; d_call: TRBD1; cdr3_nt: TGTGCCAGCAGTTCGGGACAGGGACTTAACTATGGCTACACCTTC; cdr3_aa: CASSSGQGLNYGYTF
j_call: TRBJ2-7; clone_size: many; v_call: TRBV27; d_call: .; cdr3_nt: TGTGCCAGCAGTCCCTTACAGGGTGCTAGAAGGTCCGAGCAGTACTTC; cdr3_aa: CASSPLQGARRSEQYF
j_call: TRBJ1-2; clone_size: many; v_call: TRBV5-1; d_call: TRBD1; cdr3_nt: TGCGCCAGCAGCCGGGACAGGGGGCAGCTAGACTATGGCTACACCTTC; cdr3_aa: CASSRDRGQLDYGYTF
j_call: TRBJ2-1; clone_size: many; v_call: TRBV29-1; d_call: TRBD2; cdr3_nt: TGCAGCGTTGTAGTTTTTGGGACTAGATACAATGAGCAGTTCTTC; cdr3_aa: CSVVVFGTRYNEQFF
j_call: TRBJ1-6; clone_size: many; v_call: TRBV7-2; d_call: .; cdr3_nt: TGTGCCAGCAGCTTGGGACGGACCGGGATAAATAATTCACCCCTCCACTTT; cdr3_aa: CASSLGRTGINNSPLHF
j_call: TRBJ2-1; clone_size: .; v_call: TRBV20-1; d_call: TRBD2; cdr3_nt: TGCAGTGCGAGCCCTCTGCGGGGGGGAAATGAGCAGTTCTTC; cdr3_aa: CSASPLRGGNEQFF
j_call: TRBJ2-2; clone_size: many; v_call: TRBV25-1; d_call: .; cdr3_nt: TGTGCCAGCAGTGCTCCGACTGATTCCGGGGAGCTGTTTTTT; cdr3_aa: CASSAPTDSGELFF
j_call: TRBJ2-3; clone_size: many; v_call: TRBV25-1; d_call: .; cdr3_nt: TGTGCCAGCAGTGAGCTCATGAGTAAATCTACGCAGTATTTT; cdr3_aa: CASSELMSKSTQYF
j_call: TRBJ2-5; clone_size: many; v_call: TRBV18; d_call: TRBD1; cdr3_nt: TGTGCCAGCTCACCACAGGGACAGGGTTTAGAGACCCAGTACTTC; cdr3_aa: CASSPQGQGLETQYF
j_call: TRBJ2-7; clone_size: .; v_call: TRBV5-5; d_call: TRBD2; cdr3_nt: TGTGCCAGCAGCCATTCAAGCGGACTAGTAGCCTACGAGCAGTACTTC; cdr3_aa: CASSHSSGLVAYEQYF
j_call: TRBJ2-1; clone_size: many; v_call: TRBV5-1; d_call: TRBD1; cdr3_nt: TGCGCCAGCAGCGAGAGACAGGGGGCGTTGAATGAGCAGTTCTTC; cdr3_aa: CASSERQGALNEQFF
j_call: TRBJ2-3; clone_size: many; v_call: TRBV20-1; d_call: TRBD2; cdr3_nt: TGCAGTTCCGAGCGGGGGGGCTTGACAGATACGCAGTATTTT; cdr3_aa: CSSERGGLTDTQYF
j_call: TRBJ2-6; clone_size: many; v_call: TRBV29-1; d_call: .; cdr3_nt: TGCAGCGTTAGAACAGGGTCTTCGGGGGCCAACGTCCTGACTTTC; cdr3_aa: CSVRTGSSGANVLTF
j_call: TRBJ2-2; clone_size: many; v_call: TRBV20-1; d_call: TRBD1; cdr3_nt: TGCAGTGCTAGACCGGGACAGGGGGGGACCGGGGAGCTGTTTTTT; cdr3_aa: CSARPGQGGTGELFF
j_call: TRBJ2-3; clone_size: many; v_call: TRBV9; d_call: TRBD2; cdr3_nt: TGTGCCAGCAGCGTAGGGGGACCGGGAGGGACCACAGATACGCAGTATTTT; cdr3_aa: CASSVGGPGGTTDTQYF
j_call: TRBJ2-2; clone_size: .; v_call: TRBV7-8; d_call: .; cdr3_nt: TGTGCCAGCAGCTTAATGACGGATGGCACCGGGGAGCTGTTTTTT; cdr3_aa: CASSLMTDGTGELFF
j_call: TRBJ2-1; clone_size: many; v_call: TRBV6-1; d_call: .; cdr3_nt: TGTGCCAGCAGGGAGGGATGGAGCTCCTACAATGAGCAGTTCTTC; cdr3_aa: CASREGWSSYNEQFF
j_call: TRBJ2-5; clone_size: many; v_call: TRBV27; d_call: .; cdr3_nt: TGTGCCAGCAGTTTATCGATCGGGGTGAGAGAGACCCAGTACTTC; cdr3_aa: CASSLSIGVRETQYF
j_call: TRBJ1-5; clone_size: .; v_call: TRBV7-2; d_call: .; cdr3_nt: TGTGCCAGCAGCTTGAACAGGGTGGGCAATCAGCCCCAGCATTTT; cdr3_aa: CASSLNRVGNQPQHF
j_call: TRBJ1-6; clone_size: many; v_call: TRBV5-1; d_call: .; cdr3_nt: TGCGCCAGCGCTTCGGGAGATAATTCACCCCTCCACTTT; cdr3_aa: CASASGDNSPLHF
j_call: TRBJ1-6; clone_size: .; v_call: TRBV6-1; d_call: .; cdr3_nt: TGTGCCAGCAGGACCAACAGGAATCGGAGTAATTCACCCCTCCACTTT; cdr3_aa: CASRTNRNRSNSPLHF
j_call: TRBJ1-1; clone_size: many; v_call: TRBV7-9; d_call: .; cdr3_nt: TGTGCCAGCAGCTTAGCTCGGGCGATGGCTGACACTGAAGCTTTCTTT; cdr3_aa: CASSLARAMADTEAFF